The clone carrying this T cell receptor (beta chain) was observed a single time. Treatment of the sample: randomized to nivolumab then ipilimumab (arm A) or the reverse (arm B). The data were obtained in a study of sequential checkpoint blockade in melanoma. About the research overall: Patients were randomized 1:1 to nivolumab-then-ipilimumab or ipilimumab-then-nivolumab first-line. Each arm's sequence ended with maintenance nivolumab.

Here immunoSEQ multiplex PCR was the method, and the copy in TCRdb shows in-frame clones only, minus some. The top ten hold 24% of the sample, which has around 15,000 clones, more than 85% seen once. This CDR3 is 13 amino acids long. V was cut by 3 bases and J by 4 bases, with 10 bases left in between. Germline-derived CDR1 and CDR2 are SEHNR and FQNEAQ (reference sequence). The chain is built from TRBV7-9 and TRBJ2-7; maybe TRBD1 (5 bases). The TCR was taken from a human donor with melanoma. The source material was CD8+ T cells sorted from blood (inferred from file names), sampled from a patient given nivolumab and ipilimumab in sequence. Written as DNA, the CDR3 is TGTGCCAGCAGCTTCGGCAGGGCTTACGAGCAGTACTTC. Its translation is CASSFGRAYEQYF.